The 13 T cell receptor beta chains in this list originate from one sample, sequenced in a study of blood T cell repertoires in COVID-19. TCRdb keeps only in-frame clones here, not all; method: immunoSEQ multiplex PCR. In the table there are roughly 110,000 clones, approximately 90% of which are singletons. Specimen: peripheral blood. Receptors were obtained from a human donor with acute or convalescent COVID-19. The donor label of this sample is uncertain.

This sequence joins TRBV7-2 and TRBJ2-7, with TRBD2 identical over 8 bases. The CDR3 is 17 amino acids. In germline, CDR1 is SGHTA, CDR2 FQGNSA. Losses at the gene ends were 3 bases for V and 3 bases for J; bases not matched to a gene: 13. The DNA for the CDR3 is TGTGCCAGCAGCTTGGGACCGAGCGGGAGAGGAATCTACGAGCAGTACTTC. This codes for CASSLGPSGRGIYEQYF.

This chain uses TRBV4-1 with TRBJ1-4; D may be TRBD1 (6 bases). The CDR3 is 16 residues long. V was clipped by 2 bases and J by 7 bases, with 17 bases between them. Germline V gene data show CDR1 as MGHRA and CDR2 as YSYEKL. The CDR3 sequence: CASSQFLGGAGEKLFF. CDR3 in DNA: TGCGCCAGCAGCCAATTCTTAGGGGGGGCGGGTGAAAAACTGTTTTTT.

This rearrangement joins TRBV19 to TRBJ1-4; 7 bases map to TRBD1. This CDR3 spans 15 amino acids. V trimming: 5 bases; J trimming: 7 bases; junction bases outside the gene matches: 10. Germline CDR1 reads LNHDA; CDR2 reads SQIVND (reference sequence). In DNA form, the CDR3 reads TGTGCCAGTAGTCGACGACAGGGTTCGGCTGAAAAACTGTTTTTT. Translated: CASSRRQGSAEKLFF.

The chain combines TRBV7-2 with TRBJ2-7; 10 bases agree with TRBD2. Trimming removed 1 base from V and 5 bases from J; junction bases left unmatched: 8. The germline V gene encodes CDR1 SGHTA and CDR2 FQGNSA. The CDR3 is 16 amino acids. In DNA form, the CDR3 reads TGTGCCAGCAGCTTAGATGGAGCGGGGGGGCCGGACGAGCAGTACTTC. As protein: CASSLDGAGGPDEQYF.

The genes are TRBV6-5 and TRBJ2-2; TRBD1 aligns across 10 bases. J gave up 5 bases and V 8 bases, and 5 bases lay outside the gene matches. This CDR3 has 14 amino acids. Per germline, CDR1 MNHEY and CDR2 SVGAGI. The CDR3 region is CASGGQGLTGELFF. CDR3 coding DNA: TGTGCCAGCGGGGGACAGGGGCTTACCGGGGAGCTGTTTTTT.

CDR3 region: CASSQTGLDYGYTF. CDR3 coding DNA: TGTGCCAGCAGCCAGACTGGCTTAGACTATGGCTACACCTTC. This chain uses TRBV12-1 with TRBJ1-2. TRBV12-1 is reported as a pseudogene. The length of the CDR3 is 14 residues.

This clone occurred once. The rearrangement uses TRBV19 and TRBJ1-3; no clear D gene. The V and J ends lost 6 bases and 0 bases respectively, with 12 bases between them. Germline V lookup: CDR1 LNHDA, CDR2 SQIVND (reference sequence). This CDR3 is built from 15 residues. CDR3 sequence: CASSQPKSSGNTIYF. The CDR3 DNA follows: TGTGCCAGTAGCCAACCTAAGTCCTCTGGAAACACCATATATTTT.

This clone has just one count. Here the CDR3 reads CASSQDGGTENEKLFF. The CDR3 region has the DNA TGTGCCAGCAGCCAAGATGGAGGGACAGAAAATGAAAAACTGTTTTTT. The chain has TRBV4-2 and TRBJ1-4; 7 nucleotides line up with TRBD1. This CDR3 has 16 amino acids. Germline lookup yields CDR1 LGHNA and CDR2 YNFKEQ. V shed 0 bases, J shed 5 bases, and the junction held 6 bases outside the gene matches.

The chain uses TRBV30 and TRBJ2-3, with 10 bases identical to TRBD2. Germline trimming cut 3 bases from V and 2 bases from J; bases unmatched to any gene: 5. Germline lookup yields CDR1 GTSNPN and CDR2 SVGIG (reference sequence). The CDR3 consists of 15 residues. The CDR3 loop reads CAWSRAGGYTDTQYF. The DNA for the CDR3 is TGTGCCTGGAGCCGAGCGGGAGGGTACACAGATACGCAGTATTTT.

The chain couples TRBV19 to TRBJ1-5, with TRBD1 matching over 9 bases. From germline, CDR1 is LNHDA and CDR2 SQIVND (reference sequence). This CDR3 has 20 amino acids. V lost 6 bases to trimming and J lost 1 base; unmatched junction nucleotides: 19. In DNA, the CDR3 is TGTGCCAGTAGCCCGAAAATAGGGACAGGGTATCTCCAGAGCAATCAGCCCCAGCATTTT. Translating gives CASSPKIGTGYLQSNQPQHF.

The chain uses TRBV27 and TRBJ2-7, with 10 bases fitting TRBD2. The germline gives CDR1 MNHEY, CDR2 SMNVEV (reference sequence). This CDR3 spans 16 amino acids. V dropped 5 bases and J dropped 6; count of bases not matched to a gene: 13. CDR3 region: CASSDLNLAGVPEQYF. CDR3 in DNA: TGTGCCAGCAGTGACCTTAATCTAGCGGGAGTACCCGAGCAGTACTTC.

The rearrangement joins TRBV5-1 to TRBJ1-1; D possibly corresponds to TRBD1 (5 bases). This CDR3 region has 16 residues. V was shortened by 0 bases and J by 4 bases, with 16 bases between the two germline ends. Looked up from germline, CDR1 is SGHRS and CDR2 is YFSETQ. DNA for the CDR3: TGCGCCAGCAGCTTGGGTTCTACCCGAAGGGGCACTGAAGCTTTCTTT. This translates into CASSLGSTRRGTEAFF.

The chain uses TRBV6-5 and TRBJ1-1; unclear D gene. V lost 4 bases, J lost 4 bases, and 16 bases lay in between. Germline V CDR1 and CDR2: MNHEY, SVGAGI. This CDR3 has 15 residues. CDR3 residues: CASSLEPAYLTEAFF. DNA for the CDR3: TGTGCCAGCAGTTTAGAGCCCGCCTACCTCACTGAAGCTTTCTTT.